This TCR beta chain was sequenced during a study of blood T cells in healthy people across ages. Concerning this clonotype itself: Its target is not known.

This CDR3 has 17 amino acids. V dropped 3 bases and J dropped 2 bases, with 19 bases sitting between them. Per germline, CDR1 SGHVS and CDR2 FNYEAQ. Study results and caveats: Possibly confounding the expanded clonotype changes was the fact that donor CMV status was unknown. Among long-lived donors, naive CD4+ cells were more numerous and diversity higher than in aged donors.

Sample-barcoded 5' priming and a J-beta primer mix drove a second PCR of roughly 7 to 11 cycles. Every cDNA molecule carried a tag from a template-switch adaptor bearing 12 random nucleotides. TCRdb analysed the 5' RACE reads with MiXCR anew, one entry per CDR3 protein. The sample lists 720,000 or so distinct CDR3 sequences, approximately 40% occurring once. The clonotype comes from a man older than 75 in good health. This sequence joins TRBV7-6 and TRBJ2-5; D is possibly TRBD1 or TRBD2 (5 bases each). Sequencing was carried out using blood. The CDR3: CASSFRSGAEGQETQYF. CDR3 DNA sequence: TGTGCCAGCAGCTTTAGATCTGGGGCCGAGGGACAAGAGACCCAGTACTTC.